This T cell receptor (beta chain) is from a study of a mutant IDH1 vaccine in newly diagnosed glioma. Study at large: Onset of vaccination occurred 4-6 weeks following radiotherapy alone, or with temozolomide cycles.

Points on this clone: Its target is not known.

CDR3 length: 15 residues. CDR1 and CDR2 from the germline V gene are SGHTA and FQGNSA. The V segment lost 5 bases and the J segment 5 bases; nucleotides outside the gene matches: 9. Documented time point: week 47, end of study. In every dose of vaccine, 300 ug of mutant IDH1 20-mer peptide was given alongside topical imiquimod. Measured with immunoSEQ multiplex PCR; TCRdb has only the in-frame clones, and not every one. This sample has tens of thousands of clones, with over 75% found just once. The rearrangement joins TRBV7-2 to TRBJ2-1; 7 nucleotides match TRBD2. The starting material was PBMCs, obtained from a glioma patient whose treatment included an IDH1 peptide vaccine. The sequence was obtained from a woman in her forties with glioma. Some clones in this sample may be carry-over from other donors' samples. CDR3 in DNA: TGTGCCAGCAGCCAATGGGGGGGTCTTCACAATGAGCAGTTCTTC. Protein sequence: CASSQWGGLHNEQFF.